One and the same sample provided the 32 T cell receptor beta chains below, sequenced in a study of monozygotic twins with inflammatory bowel disease. TCRdb reprocessed the 5' RACE reads, with one entry per CDR3 protein and no DNA. The sample has 350,000 to 550,000 distinct CDR3 sequences, and its top ten clones hold 2% to 3%. Sequenced input: blood. The receptors were sampled from a human donor with ulcerative colitis or Crohn's disease, or a healthy co-twin of an affected twin (not recorded which).

This chain connects TRBV9 to TRBJ2-2; the D gene TCRdb calls, TRBD2, cannot be checked with no DNA. Germline V lookup: CDR1 SGDLS, CDR2 YYNGEE. This CDR3 is 14 amino acids long. This chain's CDR3 is CASSVLAGTGELFF. Supplemented by reference TRBV9 and TRBJ2-2, the full variable domain reads DSGVTQTPKHLITATGQRVTLRCSPRSGDLSVYWYQQSLDQGLQFLIQYYNGEERAKGNILERFSAQQFPDLHSELNLSSLELGDSALYFCASSVLAGTGELFFGEGSRLTVL.

The chain joins TRBV5-1 to TRBJ1-1. CDR3 length equals 14 residues. Germline-derived CDR1 and CDR2 are SGHRS and YFSETQ. CDR3 protein: CASSLDRTNTEAFF.

The rearrangement uses TRBV3-1 and TRBJ2-2; TCRdb returns TRBD2, unconfirmable since there is no DNA. Germline V CDR1 and CDR2: LGHDT, YNNKEL (reference sequence). The CDR3 runs to 15 residues. The CDR3 sequence is CASSSGLAGVGELFF.

The rearrangement uses TRBV6-2 or TRBV6-3 and TRBJ2-1. CDR1 MNHEY and CDR2 SVGEGT come from the germline V gene. The CDR3 is made up of 14 amino acids. The CDR3 loop is CASSYSIEVEKQFF.

V gene TRBV7-9 combines with J gene TRBJ1-5. From germline, CDR1 is SEHNR and CDR2 FQNEAQ (reference sequence). The CDR3 runs to 14 residues. This CDR3 is CVSSQRGSNQPQHF.

The chain recombines TRBV12-2 with TRBJ2-3; TCRdb proposes TRBD1, but this gene call is untestable without DNA. TRBV12-2 is shown as a pseudogene. This CDR3 is built from 15 residues. CDR3 protein: CASRLWGGDTDTQYF.

This sequence joins TRBV12-3 or TRBV12-4 and TRBJ1-1; no DNA is available, so the TRBD1 call from TCRdb remains unchecked. The CDR3 spans 14 residues. CDR3 loop: CASSPGVMFTEAFF.

CDR3 region: CASSFPSGGADEQFF. The chain joins TRBV12-3 or TRBV12-4 to TRBJ2-1; TCRdb picks TRBD2, but there is no DNA to check that call. The CDR3 sequence is 15 residues long.

This chain uses TRBV20-1 with TRBJ2-7. The CDR3 covers 15 residues. Germline V gene sequence: CDR1 DFQATT, CDR2 SNEGSKA (reference sequence). The CDR3 loop is CSARSSRRVTYEQYF.

The chain recombines TRBV18 with TRBJ1-1; the D call from TCRdb, TRBD1, cannot be confirmed without DNA. Germline-derived CDR1 and CDR2 are KGHSH and LQKENI. The CDR3 loop spans 13 amino acids. The CDR3 loop reads CASHQGEGTEAFF.

CDR3 sequence: CASTLGKRARTKNIQYF. This sequence joins TRBV5-6 and TRBJ2-4; TCRdb reports TRBD1, a call that lacks DNA to check it against. The CDR3 is made up of 17 amino acids. CDR1 is SGHDT, CDR2 YYEEEE, per germline.

This chain joins TRBV27 and TRBJ1-1; lacking DNA, the TRBD1 call made by TCRdb goes unchecked. Germline-derived CDR1 and CDR2 are MNHEY and SMNVEV (reference sequence). The CDR3 is made up of 13 amino acids. CDR3: CASSPDRAAEAFF.

The chain couples TRBV6-1 to TRBJ1-1; with no DNA, the TCRdb D assignment of TRBD1 cannot be verified. CDR3 length: 13 amino acids. The V gene's germline CDR1 is MNHNS and CDR2 SASEGT. The CDR3 loop reads CASIERGQSLGIF.

The rearrangement links TRBV7-9 to TRBJ1-3; there is no DNA to check the TCRdb D call of TRBD1. This CDR3 is 14 amino acids long. Germline CDR1 reads SEHNR; CDR2 reads FQNEAQ (reference sequence). CDR3 residues: CASSPTPYGNTIYF.

The chain carries TRBV28 and TRBJ2-1; as DNA is missing, the TRBD2 call by TCRdb cannot be tested. CDR3 size: 14 residues. Germline-derived CDR1 and CDR2 are MDHEN and SYDVKM. The CDR3 loop reads CASSLAGGHREQFF.

V is TRBV29-1 and J is TRBJ2-4; checking the TCRdb D call of TRBD2 is not possible without DNA. Germline V gene data show CDR1 as SQVTM and CDR2 as ANQGSEA. The CDR3 runs to 11 residues. CDR3 region: CSVPTLAGEYF.

The chain has TRBV14 and TRBJ1-4; TCRdb indicates TRBD1, and absent DNA this call remains unverified. Germline V gene sequence: CDR1 SGHDN, CDR2 FVKESK. CDR3 size: 12 residues. CDR3 sequence: CASSQPGGKLFF.

J is TRBJ2-1 and V is TRBV5-5. Germline assignment: CDR1 SGHKS and CDR2 YYEKEE (reference sequence). The length of the CDR3 is 14 residues. The CDR3 is CASTSGGLYNEQFF.

This sequence joins TRBV11-1 and TRBJ2-1; as DNA is missing, the TRBD2 call by TCRdb cannot be tested. Germline lookup yields CDR1 SGHAT and CDR2 FQDESV (reference sequence). The CDR3 is made up of 18 amino acids. The CDR3 loop is CASSQTSGGAPNVNEQFF.

This rearrangement joins TRBV24-1 to TRBJ1-2. The CDR3 covers 13 residues. Per germline, CDR1 KGHDR and CDR2 SFDVKD. The CDR3 loop reads CATSEGSNYGYTF.

This chain uses TRBV5-1 with TRBJ2-1; TCRdb names TRBD1, which stays unverified in the absence of DNA. CDR1 is SGHRS and CDR2 is YFSETQ in the germline V gene. This CDR3 comprises 13 residues. CDR3 loop: CASSLDRGYEQFF.

The J gene is TRBJ2-2, the V gene TRBV20-1; the TCRdb D gene call, TRBD1, has no DNA to confirm it. In germline, CDR1 is DFQATT, CDR2 SNEGSKA (reference sequence). The CDR3 runs 14 residues. CDR3 sequence reads: CSAGTGQEAGELFF.

The V call is TRBV2, the J call TRBJ1-1. This CDR3 spans 13 amino acids. Germline V lookup: CDR1 SNHLY, CDR2 FYNNEI. CDR3: CASSYLVNTEAFF.

V gene TRBV11-2 combines with J gene TRBJ2-3; checking the TCRdb D call of TRBD1 is not possible without DNA. Germline assignment: CDR1 SGHAT and CDR2 FQNNGV. The CDR3 extends over 12 amino acids. The CDR3: CASTQRGRPVHF.

CDR3 sequence reads: CASSSTTSGGRYNEQFF. The chain recombines TRBV6-2 or TRBV6-3 with TRBJ2-1; TCRdb's D call, TRBD2, is unchecked because there is no DNA. CDR3 length: 17 residues. In germline, CDR1 is MNHEY, CDR2 SVGEGT.

The chain uses TRBV7-9 and TRBJ1-1; TCRdb names TRBD1, which stays unverified in the absence of DNA. Germline V gene sequence: CDR1 SEHNR, CDR2 FQNEAQ (reference sequence). CDR3 length equals 13 residues. The chain's CDR3 is CASSWGDGTEAFF.

The chain employs TRBV6-2 or TRBV6-3 and TRBJ1-5; as DNA is missing, the TRBD1 call by TCRdb cannot be tested. This CDR3 comprises 16 residues. Germline V gene data show CDR1 as MNHEY and CDR2 as SVGEGT. This CDR3 is CASSYRTAYSNQPQHF.

The CDR3 loop reads CASSYPPRDRATSYEQYF. This chain uses TRBV6-5 with TRBJ2-7; as DNA is missing, the TRBD1 call by TCRdb cannot be tested. The CDR3 is 18 amino acids. Germline values: CDR1 MNHEY, CDR2 SVGAGI.

This chain connects TRBV20-1 to TRBJ1-5; no DNA is available, so the TRBD1 call from TCRdb remains unchecked. This CDR3 has 14 residues. CDR1 is DFQATT, CDR2 SNEGSKA, per germline (reference sequence). The CDR3 sequence is CSASLGRGNQPQHF.

This rearrangement joins TRBV4-1 to TRBJ1-1; checking the TCRdb D call of TRBD1 is not possible without DNA. The CDR3 is made up of 13 amino acids. Per the germline V gene, CDR1 is MGHRA and CDR2 is YSYEKL. CDR3 in amino acids: CASREVGGTEAFF.

The chain combines TRBV7-2 with TRBJ1-5; without DNA, the TCRdb call of TRBD1 cannot be checked. Per the germline V gene, CDR1 is SGHTA and CDR2 is FQGNSA. This CDR3 spans 15 amino acids. The CDR3 reads CASSLEQGGNQPQHF.

The J gene is TRBJ2-6, the V gene TRBV7-6; the TRBD1 assignment by TCRdb is unverifiable without DNA. The CDR3 totals 18 residues. Germline V gene lookup returns CDR1 SGHVS and CDR2 FNYEAQ. The CDR3 here is CASSPGDGWISGANVLTF.